A single T cell receptor beta chain is shown here with its context. Its specificity is not known. The sample belongs to a study of CXCR3-negative and CXCR3-positive naive CD8 T cells. Notes on the study in general: Diversity was high in both naive subsets and much lower in memory cells.

The TRB cDNA libraries were prepared by 5' RACE with UMI labels. TCRdb reworked the 5' RACE reads into one entry per CDR3 protein, no DNA. In total, the table holds around 81,000 distinct CDR3 sequences. The CDR3 consists of 15 residues. Germline V CDR1 and CDR2: DFQATT, SNEGSKA (reference sequence). The sample was naive CXCR3- CD8+ T cells from blood. Described subset: CD45RO-CCR7+CD27+CD95- naive CD8+ T cells lacking CXCR3 (TNR3-). V and J are TRBV20-1 and TRBJ2-3; no DNA is available, so the TRBD2 call from TCRdb remains unchecked. The origin of this receptor is a human donor in good health. Some clones in this sample may be carry-over from other donors' samples. This chain's CDR3 is CSALVWLAVGDTQYF.